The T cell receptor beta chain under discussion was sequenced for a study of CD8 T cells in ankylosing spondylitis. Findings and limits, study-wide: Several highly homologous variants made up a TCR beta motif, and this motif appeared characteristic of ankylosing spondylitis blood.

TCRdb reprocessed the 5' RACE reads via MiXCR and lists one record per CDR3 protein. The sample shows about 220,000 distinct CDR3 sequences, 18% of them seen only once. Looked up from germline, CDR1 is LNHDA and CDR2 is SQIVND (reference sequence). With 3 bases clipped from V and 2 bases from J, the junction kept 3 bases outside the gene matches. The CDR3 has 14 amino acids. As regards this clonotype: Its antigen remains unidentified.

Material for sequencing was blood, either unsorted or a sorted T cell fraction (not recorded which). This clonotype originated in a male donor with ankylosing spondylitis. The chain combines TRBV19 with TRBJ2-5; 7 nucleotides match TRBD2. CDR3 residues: CASSIVSGQETQYF. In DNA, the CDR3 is TGTGCCAGTAGTATTGTTAGCGGGCAAGAGACCCAGTACTTC.